This T cell receptor (beta chain) is drawn from a study of regulatory dendritic cells for organ transplantation. CD4+ or CD8+ T cells were sorted as naive CD45RA+ or memory CD45RO+. Germline CDR1 SGDLS, CDR2 YYNGEE. J was trimmed by 6 bases and V by 4 bases; bases with no gene match: 8. The CDR3 length is 15 residues. Sequencing was performed with immunoSEQ multiplex PCR; in TCRdb, only in-frame clones are kept and a portion is missing. The table includes over 20,000 clones, about 70% detected once. About this clone itself: What it binds is not known.

Study-level results: Memory T cells were less diverse than naive, with memory CD8+ most oligoclonal. Regulatory dendritic cells appeared to expand memory CD8+ clones less than mature ones.

The TCR sequence derives from a human donor in good health. The genes are TRBV9 and TRBJ2-5; 11 bases are shared with TRBD1. What was sequenced was memory CD4+ T cells from blood. The subset was: CD45RO+ memory T cells. CDR3 nucleotide sequence: TGTGCCAGCAGCCCTCGGACAGGGGGCTCGAAGACCCAGTACTTC. The encoded protein is CASSPRTGGSKTQYF.